The 20 T cell receptor beta chains presented below share a single source sample, sequenced in a study of glioma-infiltrating T cells. TCR alpha and beta CDR3 regions were amplified from RNA using iRepertoire nested multiplex PCR. From the multiplex PCR reads, TCRdb called clonotypes with MiXCR, one entry per CDR3 protein. The table has 150,000 or so distinct CDR3 sequences, approximately 39% seen once. Input material: glioma tissue, nonneoplastic brain tissue, or PBMCs (not recorded which). The receptors stem from a human donor with low-grade glioma or glioblastoma, undergoing nonglioma brain surgery, or in good health (not recorded which).

This clonotype was counted a few times. This rearrangement joins TRBV11-1 to TRBJ2-3, with a tentative D call TRBD2 (5 bases). The ends were cut back, 2 bases at V and 0 bases at J, with 18 bases in the middle. Germline V lookup: CDR1 SGHAT, CDR2 FQDESV (reference sequence). This CDR3 is built from 18 residues. Here the CDR3 DNA reads TGTGCCAGCAGCTTATTTCTCGGCGGGCTACTTAGCACAGATACGCAGTATTTT. Its protein product is CASSLFLGGLLSTDTQYF.

In nucleotides, the CDR3 is TGTGCCAGCAGTCAGCGGGTCGGGGGAGATACGCAGTATTTT. As protein: CASSQRVGGDTQYF. This rearrangement joins TRBV27 to TRBJ2-3, with a weak D call TRBD2 (6 bases). V was shortened by 5 bases and J by 5 bases, with 14 bases between the two germline ends. Germline assignment: CDR1 MNHEY and CDR2 SMNVEV (reference sequence). The CDR3 consists of 14 residues.

V usage is TRBV18 and J usage is TRBJ1-1; D is possibly TRBD1 (6 bases). This CDR3 has 14 amino acids. Trimming left V 3 bases short and J 3 bases short, with 11 bases between. Germline assignment: CDR1 KGHSH and CDR2 LQKENI. The CDR3: CASSPGAGYTEAFF. The CDR3 bases are TGTGCCAGCTCACCGGGGGCAGGGTACACTGAAGCTTTCTTT.

The V and J genes are TRBV6-1 and TRBJ2-2, with TRBD2 as a possible D gene (6 bases). This CDR3 is 14 amino acids long. V shed 6 bases and J shed 2 bases, with 10 bases lying between them. Germline lookup yields CDR1 MNHNS and CDR2 SASEGT. The CDR3 DNA reads as TGTGCCAGCAGCCGACTAGATAACACCGGGGAGCTGTTTTTT. Translated: CASSRLDNTGELFF.

The chain links TRBV2 to TRBJ2-1, with D possibly matching TRBD2 (6 bases). CDR1 and CDR2 from the germline V gene are SNHLY and FYNNEI. This CDR3 contains 15 residues. Trimming shortened V by 4 bases and J by 4 bases, and 14 bases separated the two germline ends. CDR3: CASSAVTGDYNEQFF. CDR3 coding DNA: TGTGCCAGCAGTGCCGTCACGGGGGATTACAATGAGCAGTTCTTC.

The gene calls are TRBV6-2 or TRBV6-3 and TRBJ1-5, with no clear D. CDR3 length: 13 residues. V shed 6 bases and J shed 8 bases, with 14 bases lying between them. CDR1 and CDR2 from the germline V gene are MNHEY and SVGEGT. CDR3 loop: CASSRSVIEPQHF. The DNA of the CDR3 is TGTGCCAGCAGCCGCTCAGTTATTGAGCCCCAGCATTTT.

CDR3 in DNA: TGTGCCAGCAGCTTGGAGGACACAGATACGCAGTATTTT. This encodes CASSLEDTDTQYF. The V and J genes are TRBV11-2 and TRBJ2-3; D is perhaps TRBD2 (5 bases). CDR1 is SGHAT, CDR2 FQNNGV, per germline. The length of the CDR3 is 13 residues. Trimming left V 3 bases short and J 2 bases short, with 6 bases between.

The table lists this clonotype with a count of one. The chain has TRBV19 and TRBJ2-1; D possibly corresponds to TRBD2 (6 bases). With 3 bases removed from V and 8 bases from J, the gap between germline ends came to 17 bases. The CDR3 runs 15 residues. Germline CDR1 reads LNHDA; CDR2 reads SQIVND (reference sequence). In DNA, the CDR3 is TGTGCCAGTAGTATCCAACCGGGACTCAACGATGAGCAGTTCTTC. It codes for CASSIQPGLNDEQFF.

V is TRBV6-2 or TRBV6-3 and J is TRBJ2-1; no reliable D call. V lost 5 bases, J lost 5 bases, and 22 bases lay in between. The CDR3 consists of 17 residues. Germline loops: CDR1 MNHEY, CDR2 SVGEGT. CDR3 amino acids: CASSDRRTTNLHNEQFF. The CDR3 region has the DNA TGTGCCAGCAGTGACCGACGAACTACAAACCTGCACAATGAGCAGTTCTTC.

This clonotype was seen only a few times. The chain couples TRBV3-1 to TRBJ2-1; D gene uncertain. The germline V gene encodes CDR1 LGHDT and CDR2 YNNKEL (reference sequence). Deletions cut 3 bases from V and 0 bases from J, with 9 bases between. The CDR3 contains 15 residues. The CDR3 DNA sequence: TGTGCCAGCAGCCAGGACCAGAGCTCCTACAATGAGCAGTTCTTC. The encoded protein is CASSQDQSSYNEQFF.

The chain couples TRBV7-9 to TRBJ2-7, with unresolved D. Germline V lookup: CDR1 SEHNR, CDR2 FQNEAQ (reference sequence). CDR3 length: 13 amino acids. Trimming stripped 4 bases from V and 3 bases from J, with 10 bases between. The CDR3 DNA reads TGTGCCAGCAGCTCCGCCCTTTACTACGAGCAGTACTTC. It encodes CASSSALYYEQYF.

In this sample, this clonotype turned up many times. J is TRBJ1-3 and V is TRBV28; 9 bases map to TRBD1. Trimming cost V 5 bases and J 6 bases; bases outside gene matches: 5. The CDR3 has 14 amino acids. Germline V gene lookup returns CDR1 MDHEN and CDR2 SYDVKM. The CDR3 DNA reads TGTGCCAGCAGTCCGGGACAGGGCTTAAACACCATATATTTT. Translated, it gives CASSPGQGLNTIYF.

This clonotype has just one count. An end of the junction does not agree with germline; a read error may underlie this. The genes are TRBV20-1 and TRBJ2-6; D is possibly TRBD1 or TRBD2 (5 bases each). The length of the CDR3 is 12 residues. Germline CDR1 and CDR2: DFQATT and SNEGSKA (reference sequence). CDR3 region: CSAGSGGNVLTF. The CDR3 DNA reads TGCAGTGCTGGATCTGGGGGCAACGTCCTGACTTTC.

The rearrangement joins TRBV4-2 to TRBJ1-1; no reliable D call. Trimming removed 5 bases from V and 5 bases from J, with 3 bases in between. Germline loops: CDR1 LGHNA, CDR2 YNFKEQ. CDR3 length: 10 residues. Here the CDR3 DNA reads TGTGCCAGCAGCGGTACTGAAGCTTTCTTT. Translation gives CASSGTEAFF.

This clonotype was observed many times. The genes are TRBV6-1 and TRBJ2-7, with 7 positions matching TRBD2. V lost 5 bases, J lost 6 bases, and 4 bases stayed unmatched. The CDR3 is 12 amino acids. Germline V gene lookup returns CDR1 MNHNS and CDR2 SASEGT. The CDR3, as DNA: TGTGCCAGCAGTTCCACGGGAGGCGAGCAGTACTTC. It encodes CASSSTGGEQYF.

This clonotype has only a few counts. The CDR3 spells CASSQGQGWENTIYF. The DNA for the CDR3 is TGTGCCAGCAGCCAAGGACAGGGATGGGAAAACACCATATATTTT. The V call is TRBV27, the J call TRBJ1-3; 8 bases match TRBD1. The CDR3 sequence is 15 residues long. The V gene's germline CDR1 is MNHEY and CDR2 SMNVEV (reference sequence). The V gene end was trimmed by 6 bases and the J gene end by 6 bases; junction bases not matched to a gene: 10.

This chain links TRBV20-1 with TRBJ2-7; TRBD2 agrees at 8 bases. The CDR3 runs to 14 residues. V shed 5 bases, J shed 4 bases, and the junction held 10 bases outside the gene matches. CDR1 DFQATT and CDR2 SNEGSKA come from the germline V gene (reference sequence). CDR3 nucleotides: TGCAGTGCTGACTCCCGGGAGGGTGGTTACGAGCAGTACTTC. Its translation is CSADSREGGYEQYF.

Only a few counts were recorded for this clonotype. The J gene is TRBJ2-1, the V gene TRBV6-1; TRBD1 is a possible D gene (6 bases). The CDR3 covers 14 residues. The germline V gene encodes CDR1 MNHNS and CDR2 SASEGT. V was pared by 8 bases and J by 5 bases, with 16 bases between. This CDR3 is CASRFTGMDNEQFF. The CDR3 bases are TGTGCCAGCCGCTTCACAGGGATGGACAATGAGCAGTTCTTC.

CDR3 sequence: CASSDHPGTYEQYF. CDR3 bases: TGTGCCAGCAGTGACCACCCCGGGACCTACGAGCAGTACTTC. The chain links TRBV6-1 to TRBJ2-7; a possible D gene is TRBD2 (5 bases). Per the germline V gene, CDR1 is MNHNS and CDR2 is SASEGT. V was pared by 3 bases and J by 2 bases, with 11 bases between. The CDR3 has 14 amino acids.

This clonotype was seen just once. The chain carries TRBV12-3 or TRBV12-4 and TRBJ2-3; weak D call: TRBD2 (7 bases). V shed 7 bases and J shed 2 bases, with 13 bases lying between them. CDR3 size: 14 residues. The CDR3 sequence: CASTQGTNTDTQYF. As DNA, the CDR3 is TGTGCCAGCACCCAGGGGACTAACACAGATACGCAGTATTTT.